The source of this TCR beta chain is a study of blood T cell repertoires in COVID-19. The overall study: PBMCs, B-cell-depleted T cells, or T cells were the source of the cDNA or gDNA that made up the material.

The CDR3 consists of 16 residues. V dropped 4 bases and J dropped 7; count of bases not matched to a gene: 9. The germline CDR1 and CDR2 sequences are KGHDR and SFDVKD. In the study's own analysis: Quantification of nucleated cells was approximated via reference gene primer amplification. Produced via immunoSEQ multiplex PCR; TCRdb's table is partial and in-frame only. D and trimming were read from the DNA, whereas the V and J calls and clone size are those reported in that table. The table lists roughly 350,000 clones, about 87% of them singletons. The source material was peripheral blood. The gene calls are TRBV24-1 and TRBJ2-1; 10 bases match TRBD2. The sequence came from a woman in her forties or fifties with COVID-19, enrolled during active disease. The CDR3 DNA is TGTGCCACCAGTGACAGCAGCGGGAGGGCGGGGAATGAGCAGTTCTTC. This encodes CATSDSSGRAGNEQFF.